The entry that follows covers one T cell receptor (beta chain) sequence. V was trimmed by 3 bases and J by 8 bases, leaving 13 bases between them. This CDR3 has 13 amino acids. Germline loops: CDR1 MDHEN, CDR2 SYDVKM. Patients of the Seattle cohort, enrolled during active infection, were followed longitudinally. The data are from a study of blood T cell repertoires in COVID-19. Study as a whole: Italy, Spain and the United States were the sources of the convalescent and acute COVID-19 samples.

Measured with immunoSEQ multiplex PCR; TCRdb has only the in-frame clones, and not every one. The table lists fewer than 250,000 clones, 85% of them singletons. The sequenced sample was peripheral blood. This TCR was recovered from a man aged 55 to 70 with COVID-19, enrolled during active disease. The V call is TRBV28, the J call TRBJ1-2; weak D call: TRBD1 (5 bases). The DNA of the CDR3 is TGTGCCAGCAGTTTGGCGGGAGGGGAAGGCTACACCTTC. Its protein is CASSLAGGEGYTF.